This TCR beta chain was observed in a study of CD8 T cells in Susac syndrome. V lost 1 base, J lost 3 bases, and 6 bases lay in between. CDR3 length equals 13 residues. The germline V gene has CDR1 SGHDN and CDR2 FVKESK. With random hexamers, reverse transcription was performed on about 0.5 to 1 ug of RNA. Each CDR3 protein gets one entry after TCRdb re-called the immunoSEQ multiplex PCR reads with MiXCR. Of 400,000 or so distinct CDR3 sequences in the sample, more than 80% were seen once. CD8+ and CD4+ blood T cells underwent TCR beta sequencing. Material: CD8+ T cells from PBMCs. The receptor's source is a human donor with multiple sclerosis. The chain recombines TRBV14 with TRBJ1-2; D call uncertain. CDR3 region: CASSQGPYYGYTF. The CDR3, as DNA: TGTGCCAGCAGCCAAGGACCATACTATGGCTACACCTTC.